The 20 T cell receptor beta chains below come from one sample, sequenced in a study of shared clonotypes between healthy human individuals. This table comes from immunoSEQ multiplex PCR, and its TCRdb copy is limited to in-frame clones, with some not included. This sample has about 380,000 clones; roughly 96% occur once, and the top ten carry approximately 0.32%. The material sequenced was memory CD8+ T cells sorted from blood. Subset specified: CD45RO+ cells pooled with CCR7-negative TemRA cells. The receptors originated from a man aged 25 to 40 in good health.

This clone showed up just once. This chain links TRBV19 with TRBJ2-6; TRBD1 matches at 8 bases. V shed 4 bases and J 4 bases; nucleotides not matched to a gene: 12. The CDR3 sequence is 18 residues long. Germline V gene lookup returns CDR1 LNHDA and CDR2 SQIVND (reference sequence). The CDR3 is CASSTPWTGPDGANVLTF. CDR3 DNA sequence: TGTGCCAGTAGTACCCCCTGGACAGGGCCCGACGGGGCCAACGTCCTGACTTTC.

The chain links TRBV7-9 to TRBJ2-7; a weak D match, TRBD1 (6 bases). Trimming stripped 7 bases from V and 2 bases from J, with 15 bases between. This CDR3 region has 14 residues. Germline V gene lookup returns CDR1 SEHNR and CDR2 FQNEAQ (reference sequence). The CDR3 loop is CASTQTGTTYEQYF. In DNA, the CDR3 is TGTGCCAGCACCCAAACCGGGACAACCTACGAGCAGTACTTC. Variable domain in full (rest from reference TRBV7-9 and TRBJ2-7): DTGVSQNPRHKITKRGQNVTFRCDPISEHNRLYWYRQTLGQGPEFLTYFQNEAQLEKSRLLSDRFSAERPKGSFSTLEIQRTEQGDSAMYLCASTQTGTTYEQYFGPGTRLTVT.

Here the CDR3 reads CASSKKTGGYEQYF. Here the CDR3 DNA reads TGTGCCAGCAGCAAAAAGACAGGGGGTTACGAGCAGTACTTC. V gene TRBV21-1 combines with J gene TRBJ2-7; the table assigns TRBD1, which was not confirmed against the DNA. TRBV21-1 is labeled a pseudogene. This CDR3 has 14 amino acids.

This clone came up once. The J gene is TRBJ2-7, the V gene TRBV20-1; no definite D call. The germline V gene encodes CDR1 DFQATT and CDR2 SNEGSKA (reference sequence). V lost 5 bases, J lost 5 bases, and 10 bases lay in between. The CDR3 loop spans 11 amino acids. The CDR3 protein is CSAFSSHEQYF. In DNA, the CDR3 is TGCAGTGCTTTTTCGTCTCACGAGCAGTACTTC.

This rearrangement joins TRBV7-9 to TRBJ2-1; D remains unclear. The V and J ends lost 2 bases and 5 bases respectively, with 13 bases between them. The length of the CDR3 is 15 residues. CDR1 is SEHNR and CDR2 is FQNEAQ in the germline V gene (reference sequence). The CDR3 coding sequence is TGTGCCAGCAGCTTACGGCACTTTCCGAACAATGAGCAGTTCTTC. Encoded protein: CASSLRHFPNNEQFF. Based on the CDR3 plus reference TRBV7-9 and TRBJ2-1, the full variable domain is DTGVSQNPRHKITKRGQNVTFRCDPISEHNRLYWYRQTLGQGPEFLTYFQNEAQLEKSRLLSDRFSAERPKGSFSTLEIQRTEQGDSAMYLCASSLRHFPNNEQFFGPGTRLTVL.

The chain couples TRBV5-1 to TRBJ2-4; D gene ambiguous. CDR1 is SGHRS, CDR2 YFSETQ, per germline. There are 14 residues in the CDR3. V was clipped by 1 base and J by 2 bases, with 7 bases between them. CDR3 protein: CASSLSESKNIQYF. DNA of the CDR3: TGCGCCAGCAGCTTGAGTGAGTCCAAAAACATTCAGTACTTC.

The chain carries TRBV5-1 and TRBJ2-5; D remains ambiguous. The CDR3 runs to 13 residues. The germline V gene has CDR1 SGHRS and CDR2 YFSETQ. Trimming left V 0 bases short and J 2 bases short, with 5 bases between. The CDR3 spells CASSLGAQETQYF. The CDR3 nucleotides are TGCGCCAGCAGCTTGGGTGCACAAGAGACCCAGTACTTC.

The chain combines TRBV27 with TRBJ2-7; TRBD2 matches 7 bases. The CDR3 runs 14 residues. The V and J ends lost 5 bases and 1 base, in that order; junction bases with no gene match: 5. Germline CDR1 and CDR2: MNHEY and SMNVEV (reference sequence). Written as DNA, the CDR3 is TGTGCCAGCAGTAGGAGCGGGATATCCTACGAGCAGTACTTC. Its protein product is CASSRSGISYEQYF.

J is TRBJ1-1 and V is TRBV19; TRBD1 might be the D (6 bases). Germline lookup yields CDR1 LNHDA and CDR2 SQIVND (reference sequence). This CDR3 region has 15 residues. The V end lost 5 bases, the J end lost 1 base, and 14 bases lay between the germline ends. CDR3 nucleotides: TGTGCCAGTAGTGCTACAGGGCTAAGGAACACTGAAGCTTTCTTT. Encoded protein: CASSATGLRNTEAFF.

The rearrangement joins TRBV21-1 to TRBJ2-7. TRBV21-1 is recorded as a pseudogene. This CDR3 is 15 amino acids long. The CDR3 bases are TGTGCCAGCATAACCCCCAGTAGGGGGGCGGAGGAGCAGTACTTC. Amino acids: CASITPSRGAEEQYF.

Details on this clone: Other DNA sequences in the sample encode the same CDR3. The chain links TRBV19 to TRBJ2-3; the D is unclear. CDR3 length: 14 residues. Looked up from germline, CDR1 is LNHDA and CDR2 is SQIVND (reference sequence). V gave up 4 bases and J gave up 3 bases, with 11 bases separating them. CDR3 bases: TGTGCCAGTAGTACGTCTGGTGGGACAGATACGCAGTATTTT. Amino acids: CASSTSGGTDTQYF.

The rearrangement links TRBV5-4 to TRBJ2-7; 7 nucleotides match TRBD1. V was clipped by 0 bases and J by 3 bases; unmatched bases: 3. The CDR3 totals 14 residues. In germline, CDR1 is SGHNT, CDR2 YYREEE (reference sequence). The CDR3 DNA sequence: TGTGCCAGCAGCTTGGCAGGGGGAATCTACGAGCAGTACTTC. It encodes CASSLAGGIYEQYF.

The J gene is TRBJ1-2, the V gene TRBV7-2; D is ambiguous. The CDR3 is 13 residues long. Germline V gene data show CDR1 as SGHTA and CDR2 as FQGNSA. Trimming took off 5 bases at V and 8 bases at J, with 15 bases between the two ends. The CDR3 nucleotides read TGTGCCAGCAGCCATCAAAATTTGGGGGGCTACACCTTC. Translated: CASSHQNLGGYTF.

V and J are TRBV7-2 and TRBJ1-5; D is perhaps TRBD1 (6 bases). Germline V gene sequence: CDR1 SGHTA, CDR2 FQGNSA. The CDR3 is made up of 14 amino acids. V was cut by 5 bases and J by 2 bases, with 10 bases left in between. DNA for the CDR3: TGTGCCAGCAGCCTACAGGGCGGCAATCAGCCCCAGCATTTT. It is translated as CASSLQGGNQPQHF.

CDR3 coding DNA: TGTGCCAGCAGCTTAGATTACGGGAATGAGCAGTTCTTC. Its translation: CASSLDYGNEQFF. V and J are TRBV11-3 and TRBJ2-1, with no clear D. V shed 0 bases and J shed 7 bases, with 7 bases lying between them. The CDR3 consists of 13 residues. Germline V gives CDR1 SGHNT, CDR2 YENEEA.

Only one count was recorded for this clone. The rearrangement links TRBV19 to TRBJ2-7; TRBD2 aligns across 10 bases. Germline CDR1 and CDR2: LNHDA and SQIVND (reference sequence). The J segment lost 0 bases and the V segment lost 7 bases, leaving 6 bases of the junction unmatched. The CDR3 is made up of 15 amino acids. CDR3 region: CASTPSGRSSYEQYF. The DNA of the CDR3 is TGTGCCAGTACCCCTAGCGGGAGATCCTCCTACGAGCAGTACTTC. Complete variable domain (other parts from reference TRBV19 and TRBJ2-7): DGGITQSPKYLFRKEGQNVTLSCEQNLNHDAMYWYRQDPGQGLRLIYYSQIVNDFQKGDIAEGYSVSREKKESFPLTVTSAQKNPTAFYLCASTPSGRSSYEQYFGPGTRLTVT.

The V call is TRBV4-1, the J call TRBJ2-3; 9 bases align to TRBD1. The length of the CDR3 is 20 residues. J was trimmed by 1 base and V by 3 bases; bases with no gene match: 17. Germline V gene sequence: CDR1 MGHRA, CDR2 YSYEKL. CDR3 DNA: TGCGCCAGCAGCCATCCCCGACAGGGGGTCCTTTCTCCTCGCACAGATACGCAGTATTTT. This codes for CASSHPRQGVLSPRTDTQYF.

V gene TRBV5-1 combines with J gene TRBJ2-7; 8 bases agree with TRBD2. Trimming took 3 bases from V and 3 from J; bases not matched to a gene: 2. CDR3 length: 13 amino acids. Germline values: CDR1 SGHRS, CDR2 YFSETQ. As DNA, the CDR3 is TGCGCCAGCAGCTCGGGAGGGGGCTACGAGCAGTACTTC. Translation: CASSSGGGYEQYF.

Only one count was recorded for this clone. The rearrangement joins TRBV30 to TRBJ1-1, with 7 bases aligning to TRBD1. CDR1 GTSNPN and CDR2 SVGIG come from the germline V gene (reference sequence). CDR3 length: 15 amino acids. The ends lost 4 bases at V and 3 bases at J; junction bases unmatched: 11. CDR3 loop: CAWIPPGRGHTEAFF. The DNA for the CDR3 is TGTGCCTGGATTCCGCCGGGTAGGGGGCACACTGAAGCTTTCTTT.

The chain couples TRBV5-1 to TRBJ2-5; 10 positions agree with TRBD2. This CDR3 region has 14 residues. V gave up 4 bases and J gave up 4 bases; unmatched junction bases: 4. Germline V gene sequence: CDR1 SGHRS, CDR2 YFSETQ. CDR3 bases: TGCGCCAGCAGCGAGCCTAGCGGGAGAGAGACCCAGTACTTC. Protein sequence: CASSEPSGRETQYF.